The sequence of this TCR beta chain was determined in a study of patients and donors after allogeneic stem cell transplantation. TCRdb reprocessed the RT-PCR reads via MiXCR and lists one record per CDR3 protein. The sample comprises about 110,000 distinct CDR3 sequences, approximately 40% of which are singletons, and 27% rests with the top ten. Between the trimmed V and J ends, which lost 5 bases and 0 bases, there was a span of 13 bases. The CDR3 spans 16 residues. Germline assignment: CDR1 SGHVS and CDR2 FQNEAQ. In this sample, this clonotype turned up a few times. This chain uses TRBV7-8 with TRBJ1-4; D is unclear. This receptor was identified in a human donor who was either an allogeneic HSCT recipient or a stem cell or donor lymphocyte infusion donor (not recorded which). It is not recorded whose cells these are; they may come from a transplant donor. The sequencing input was blood, either unsorted or a sorted T cell fraction (not recorded which). The CDR3: CASSRPGGTTNEKLFF. In nucleotides, the CDR3 is TGTGCCAGCAGCCGCCCCGGCGGAACAACTAATGAAAAACTGTTTTTT.